This entry features one TCR beta chain sequence. The antigen is unknown. The sample originates from a study of cytomegalovirus exposure and HLA in healthy donors. General study results and limits: Association of a missense DCLRE1C variant with TCR beta V- and J-gene trimming was reported in a later analysis. The authors considered a cluster of highly shared sequence variants likely to be a sequencing artifact. In a later analysis, productive TCRs from donors in an Asian-associated ancestry cluster reportedly carried fewer N-insertions than the cohort mean.

The primer mix had 60 Vbeta and 13 Jbeta primers. Authors' methods: Among the unique TCR beta chains that a later analysis counted, some 73 million in all, 10 million to 11 million were shared. Profiled with immunoSEQ multiplex PCR; TCRdb holds only in-frame clones, not every one. The DNA was the basis for D and trimming; V, J and clone size are from that table. This table holds about 67,000 clones, 68% found once. The CDR3 consists of 15 residues. The germline CDR1 and CDR2 sequences are MNHEY and SVGAGI. The ends were cut back, 7 bases at V and 1 base at J, with 17 bases in the middle. The sequenced sample was PBMCs. This receptor was taken from a woman in her 30s in good health and CMV-seronegative. The chain uses TRBV6-5 and TRBJ2-7, with D possibly matching TRBD1 (6 bases). The DNA of the CDR3 is TGTGCCAGCATAGGGACACCGACAGGATCCTACGAGCAGTACTTC. The encoded protein is CASIGTPTGSYEQYF.